This passage covers 29 T cell receptor beta chains from one sample sequenced in a study of blood T cell repertoires in COVID-19. The repertoire was sequenced with immunoSEQ multiplex PCR; TCRdb's copy has only in-frame clones and lacks some. The repertoire has fewer than 90,000 clones, 88% of them found once; the top ten carry more than 1.5%. Material: peripheral blood. The receptors stem from a woman of 80 years or more with active or convalescent COVID-19.

V gene TRBV27 combines with J gene TRBJ1-2; D gene unclear. The CDR3 runs to 14 residues. Trimming left V 11 bases short and J 8 bases short, with 24 bases between. Germline V lookup: CDR1 MNHEY, CDR2 SMNVEV (reference sequence). CDR3 bases: TGTGCCCAACCTCTGGAGGCAGGCTGCTGGGGCTACACCTTC. Amino acids: CAQPLEAGCWGYTF.

CDR3 nucleotides: TGTGCCAGCAGCCATGGGACAGGGGGCATTTGGTACGAGCAGTACTTC. Translation: CASSHGTGGIWYEQYF. This chain connects TRBV5-8 to TRBJ2-7; TRBD1 matches 12 bases. The CDR3 has 16 residues. Germline CDR1 is SGHTS and CDR2 is YDEGEE. With V trimmed by 4 bases and J by 4 bases, 9 bases remained unmatched.

This clone was counted a single time. This chain connects TRBV7-2 to TRBJ2-1; 8 bases fit TRBD2. With V trimmed by 5 bases and J by 10 bases, 13 bases remained unmatched. This CDR3 region has 15 residues. Per the germline V gene, CDR1 is SGHTA and CDR2 is FQGNSA. The CDR3 DNA sequence: TGTGCCAGCAGCGCGTTAAAAGCGGGGGATGAGGAGCAGTTCTTC. Protein product: CASSALKAGDEEQFF.

The chain has TRBV10-3 and TRBJ2-2; D perhaps matches TRBD1 (8 bases). The CDR3 consists of 15 residues. Germline V gene sequence: CDR1 ENHRY, CDR2 SYGVKD. Trimming took 2 bases from V and 3 from J, leaving 10 bases between them. The CDR3 DNA is TGTGCCATCAGTGAGACAGGGGGGGACACCGGGGAGCTGTTTTTT. Its translation: CAISETGGDTGELFF.

This chain links TRBV7-9 with TRBJ1-1; no definite D call. V was pared by 2 bases and J by 3 bases, with 16 bases between. The CDR3 extends over 16 amino acids. The V gene's germline CDR1 is SEHNR and CDR2 FQNEAQ (reference sequence). The CDR3 protein is CASSLPPGRTDTEAFF. CDR3 nucleotide sequence: TGTGCCAGCAGCTTACCTCCGGGGAGGACGGACACTGAAGCTTTCTTT.

The CDR3 DNA is TGCAGTGCTGGGACTAACCGCATTCAGTACTTC. Its protein product is CSAGTNRIQYF. This chain uses TRBV20-1 with TRBJ2-4, with 7 positions matching TRBD2. This CDR3 region has 11 residues. The junction had 4 bases not matched to a gene; V was cut back by 5 bases and J by 9 bases. CDR1 and CDR2 (germline): DFQATT, SNEGSKA (reference sequence).

The V call is TRBV5-1, the J call TRBJ2-5; TRBD2 agrees at 9 bases. Germline V gene sequence: CDR1 SGHRS, CDR2 YFSETQ. V was pared by 5 bases and J by 3 bases, with 8 bases of the junction left unmatched. The CDR3 sequence is 15 residues long. The CDR3 is CASRDAGGPEETQYF. CDR3 sequence (DNA): TGCGCCAGCAGAGACGCGGGAGGGCCGGAAGAGACCCAGTACTTC.

With regard to this clone: One end of the junction varies from germline; a read error may be responsible. The chain joins TRBV2 to TRBJ1-2; 7 nucleotides line up with TRBD1. The CDR3 covers 17 residues. CDR1 and CDR2 (germline): SNHLY, FYNNEI. The DNA for the CDR3 is TGTGCCAGCATTGAAGTGGGACAGCTATCTTCTAACTATGGCTACACCTTC. Amino acid sequence: CASIEVGQLSSNYGYTF.

V usage is TRBV6-5 and J usage is TRBJ1-3; possible D gene TRBD1, 5 bases. The CDR3 length is 15 residues. Germline V CDR1 and CDR2: MNHEY, SVGAGI. V lost 2 bases to trimming and J lost 2 bases, with 10 bases between them. The CDR3 loop is CASSYRGIPGNTIYF. In DNA, the CDR3 is TGTGCCAGCAGTTACCGGGGGATTCCTGGAAACACCATATATTTT.

This chain joins TRBV7-8 and TRBJ2-4; D call uncertain. Trimming removed 4 bases at V and 8 bases at J, with 9 bases between. CDR1 SGHVS and CDR2 FQNEAQ come from the germline V gene. The CDR3 loop spans 12 amino acids. This CDR3 is CASSSTSDIQYF. In DNA, the CDR3 is TGTGCCAGCAGCTCAACTTCTGACATTCAGTACTTC.

This sequence joins TRBV6-5 and TRBJ2-5; 8 nucleotides agree with TRBD2. Trimming removed 6 bases from V and 7 bases from J; junction bases left unmatched: 7. Germline CDR1 is MNHEY and CDR2 is SVGAGI. This CDR3 spans 13 amino acids. This CDR3 is CASSVPGTRTQYF. The CDR3 DNA follows: TGTGCCAGCAGCGTACCCGGGACTAGGACCCAGTACTTC.

The chain links TRBV5-1 to TRBJ1-3; D is uncertain. The CDR3 has 13 amino acids. The germline V gene has CDR1 SGHRS and CDR2 YFSETQ. V was pared by 4 bases and J by 4 bases, with 9 bases between. The CDR3 sequence: CASSRPGGNTIYF. CDR3 nucleotides: TGCGCCAGCAGCCGCCCCGGGGGAAACACCATATATTTT. The full variable domain, its missing parts supplied by reference TRBV5-1 and TRBJ1-3, is KAGVTQTPRYLIKTRGQQVTLSCSPISGHRSVSWYQQTPGQGLQFLFEYFSETQRNKGNFPGRFSGRQFSNSRSEMNVSTLELGDSALYLCASSRPGGNTIYFGEGSWLTVV.

This sequence joins TRBV6-7 and TRBJ1-5, with TRBD1 identical over 7 bases. TRBV6-7 is assigned to the ORF class and has an uncertain function. This CDR3 is built from 17 residues. With 2 bases clipped from V and 3 bases from J, the junction kept 10 bases outside the gene matches. The CDR3 loop reads CASSYDSTGPYNQPQHF. CDR3 coding DNA: TGTGCCAGCAGTTACGATTCGACAGGGCCGTACAATCAGCCCCAGCATTTT.

The CDR3 nucleotides read TGCAGTGCTAGTTCCCCTAGCGGGGGGGCCTTTAAGGAGCAGTACTTC. This gives the protein CSASSPSGGAFKEQYF. The chain has TRBV20-1 and TRBJ2-7; 12 bases line up with TRBD2. V lost 3 bases to trimming and J lost 7 bases; unmatched junction nucleotides: 13. The CDR3 extends over 16 amino acids. Germline-derived CDR1 and CDR2 are DFQATT and SNEGSKA (reference sequence).

This clone was seen a handful of times. The chain has TRBV6-2 or TRBV6-3 and TRBJ1-1, with TRBD1 matching 7 bases. From germline, CDR1 is MNHEY and CDR2 SVGEGT. Germline trimming cut 2 bases from V and 1 base from J; bases unmatched to any gene: 4. The CDR3 loop spans 15 amino acids. The CDR3 DNA reads as TGTGCCAGCAGTTACGCGGGGACAGCGAACACTGAAGCTTTCTTT. It yields the protein CASSYAGTANTEAFF.

The chain recombines TRBV9 with TRBJ1-3; maybe TRBD1 (5 bases). Per germline, CDR1 SGDLS and CDR2 YYNGEE. Trimming took 0 bases from V and 0 from J, leaving 13 bases between them. This CDR3 comprises 17 residues. CDR3 coding DNA: TGTGCCAGCAGCGTAGGGGGGGTACAGAGCTCTGGAAACACCATATATTTT. Protein: CASSVGGVQSSGNTIYF. Drawing the rest from reference TRBV9 and TRBJ1-3, the complete variable domain is DSGVTQTPKHLITATGQRVTLRCSPRSGDLSVYWYQQSLDQGLQFLIQYYNGEERAKGNILERFSAQQFPDLHSELNLSSLELGDSALYFCASSVGGVQSSGNTIYFGEGSWLTVV.

The chain combines TRBV4-1 with TRBJ2-2, with TRBD1 matching 7 bases. CDR3 length: 17 residues. From germline, CDR1 is MGHRA and CDR2 YSYEKL. Trimming removed 1 base from V and 5 bases from J; junction bases left unmatched: 10. The CDR3 DNA follows: TGCGCCAGCAGCCAAGGGGTTTCGACAGGGATGACCGGGGAGCTGTTTTTT. It translates to CASSQGVSTGMTGELFF.

The CDR3 loop reads CATSPRQGGMNTEAFF. In DNA, the CDR3 is TGTGCCACCAGTCCCAGACAGGGAGGAATGAACACTGAAGCTTTCTTT. The rearrangement uses TRBV15 and TRBJ1-1, with TRBD1 matching 7 bases. The CDR3 is 16 amino acids. Germline trimming cut 6 bases from V and 0 bases from J; bases unmatched to any gene: 10. Germline loops: CDR1 LNHNV, CDR2 YYDKDF (reference sequence).

The gene calls are TRBV4-1 and TRBJ1-5, with TRBD1 as a possible D gene (6 bases). The V gene lost 0 bases and the J gene lost 0 bases, with 12 bases spanning the gap. The CDR3 has 17 amino acids. The V gene's germline CDR1 is MGHRA and CDR2 YSYEKL. This CDR3 reads CASSQDMGAPSNQPQHF. The CDR3 DNA sequence: TGCGCCAGCAGCCAAGATATGGGGGCCCCTAGCAATCAGCCCCAGCATTTT.

The chain carries TRBV19 and TRBJ1-2, with a weak D call TRBD1 (6 bases). The ends were cut back, 0 bases at V and 5 bases at J, with 16 bases in the middle. Germline V gene lookup returns CDR1 LNHDA and CDR2 SQIVND (reference sequence). This CDR3 has 16 residues. In DNA, the CDR3 is TGTGCCAGTAGTATAGATTCCCGGACAGCCTCTTATGGCTACACCTTC. It translates to CASSIDSRTASYGYTF. The full variable domain, with the rest looked up from reference TRBV19 and TRBJ1-2, is DGGITQSPKYLFRKEGQNVTLSCEQNLNHDAMYWYRQDPGQGLRLIYYSQIVNDFQKGDIAEGYSVSREKKESFPLTVTSAQKNPTAFYLCASSIDSRTASYGYTFGSGTRLTVV.

The rearrangement joins TRBV18 to TRBJ1-5; 7 nucleotides align to TRBD1. CDR3 length: 13 amino acids. Per germline, CDR1 KGHSH and CDR2 LQKENI. Germline trimming cut 2 bases from V and 8 bases from J; bases unmatched to any gene: 3. CDR3 loop: CASSPSQGKPQHF. CDR3 coding DNA: TGTGCCAGCTCACCATCACAGGGGAAGCCCCAGCATTTT.

This clone was seen ten or more times. This sequence joins TRBV6-2 or TRBV6-3 and TRBJ2-5; the match to TRBD2 covers 13 bases. Germline V CDR1 and CDR2: MNHEY, SVGEGT. This CDR3 has 15 amino acids. J gave up 5 bases and V 6 bases, and 6 bases lay outside the gene matches. The CDR3 loop is CASSQTSGGHETQYF. For the CDR3, the DNA is TGTGCCAGCAGCCAGACTAGCGGGGGGCACGAGACCCAGTACTTC.

There are a few counts of this clone. J is TRBJ1-4 and V is TRBV28, with D possibly being TRBD1 (6 bases). The length of the CDR3 is 11 residues. V was clipped by 10 bases and J by 8 bases, with 11 bases between them. Germline-derived CDR1 and CDR2 are MDHEN and SYDVKM. In nucleotides, the CDR3 is TGTGCCACAGGGGAGAGGGAAAAACTGTTTTTT. Its protein product is CATGEREKLFF.

This chain uses TRBV2 with TRBJ2-3; a weak D match, TRBD2 (7 bases). V was pared by 2 bases and J by 3 bases, with 18 bases between. This CDR3 is built from 17 residues. CDR1 SNHLY and CDR2 FYNNEI come from the germline V gene. CDR3 sequence: CASSELGAGLSTDTQYF. The DNA of the CDR3 is TGTGCCAGCAGTGAATTGGGGGCGGGACTATCAACAGATACGCAGTATTTT.

This clone was detected only a few times. V gene TRBV7-2 combines with J gene TRBJ2-1; maybe TRBD2 (6 bases). V lost 2 bases, J lost 9 bases, and 11 bases lay in between. The CDR3 extends over 13 amino acids. The germline V gene has CDR1 SGHTA and CDR2 FQGNSA. The DNA of the CDR3 is TGTGCCAGCAGCTTAAATTGGCGGGGTGAGCAGTTCTTC. This encodes CASSLNWRGEQFF.

This clone was seen more than once but under ten times. The rearrangement uses TRBV5-4 and TRBJ2-2; D unresolved. The germline V gene encodes CDR1 SGHNT and CDR2 YYREEE (reference sequence). The CDR3 contains 15 residues. V gave up 3 bases and J gave up 0 bases, with 9 bases separating them. The CDR3 sequence: CASSSEIANTGELFF. In DNA, the CDR3 is TGTGCCAGCAGCTCTGAAATAGCGAACACCGGGGAGCTGTTTTTT.

The chain links TRBV18 to TRBJ2-2; D is unresolved. V was clipped by 4 bases and J by 4 bases, with 13 bases between them. The germline CDR1 and CDR2 sequences are KGHSH and LQKENI. The CDR3 runs to 15 residues. The CDR3 here is CASSRLDFGTGELFF. CDR3 DNA sequence: TGTGCCAGCTCACGCCTAGACTTCGGCACCGGGGAGCTGTTTTTT.

The J gene is TRBJ1-2, the V gene TRBV6-5; a possible D gene is TRBD1 (6 bases). CDR1 and CDR2 from the germline V gene are MNHEY and SVGAGI. V lost 0 bases and J lost 2, with 7 bases in between. The CDR3 has 14 amino acids. The CDR3 DNA follows: TGTGCCAGCAGTTACTCAACAGGGAACTATGGCTACACCTTC. Translation: CASSYSTGNYGYTF.

The V and J genes are TRBV6-1 and TRBJ1-1; D ambiguous. This CDR3 has 15 amino acids. Germline-derived CDR1 and CDR2 are MNHNS and SASEGT. V shed 1 base and J shed 2 bases, with 11 bases lying between them. The CDR3 sequence is CASSEVIGFNTEAFF. For the CDR3, the DNA is TGTGCCAGCAGTGAAGTGATCGGGTTCAACACTGAAGCTTTCTTT.